This T cell receptor (beta chain) was profiled in a study of blood T cells in healthy people across ages (dated by TCRdb to the mid-2010s). Background on the whole study: In model experiments, roughly one uniquely barcoded TCR beta cDNA molecule per two T cells was captured by template switching. Using deep sequencing normalized with unique cDNA molecular identifiers, the study measured how TCR beta repertoire diversity changes with age. The donors were divided into four age groups: young (average about 16 years), middle-aged (about 40), aged (around 59) and long-lived (around 80). To avoid experimental bias, donors of different ages were spread randomly across the sequencing lanes. Two additional independent replicas of 1 million unique cDNA reads from the same blood draw were analyzed for two donors (one aged 18 to 30 and one aged 80 or older).

There are 15 amino acids in the CDR3, from cysteine to phenylalanine inclusive. Kept here is only the CDR3 DNA, which spans 45 bases and is read in frame from base 1. Libraries came from 5' RACE. Sequencing instrument: Illumina HiSeq 2500. A second PCR of roughly 7 to 11 cycles was performed with a sample-barcoded 5' primer and a J-beta primer mix. A unique molecular identifier was introduced onto each TCR beta cDNA molecule by a template-switch 5' adaptor carrying 12 random nucleotides. Each sample yielded at least 2.5 million CDR3-containing paired-end reads. First-strand cDNA synthesis was performed from all RNA using the Mint cDNA synthesis kit, with priming by a TRBC-specific oligonucleotide. After uracil-DNA glycosylase treatment, a first 18-cycle PCR used universal primers M1SS and BC2_uni_R on all cDNA. The original pipeline was this. For normalization, 1 million high-quality reads, each with a distinct molecular identifier, were randomly selected from each sample. Reads with shared molecular identifiers were discarded instead of being binned into consensus sequences. MiTCR, with a Q25 quality threshold and the strictest error-elimination algorithm, was used for CDR3 identification, clonotype clustering and error correction. A nonparametric unseen species model with Euler transformation was used to estimate lower-bound total TCR beta diversity. TCRdb passed the public sequencing reads through fastp at Q25 and MiXCR, retaining productive beta sequences. Identical CDR3 protein sequences are pooled into one entry, listed with their most common genes and DNA. Here the V and J calls rest on TCRdb's processing, not on the authors' analysis. The sample table shows 600,000 to 850,000 distinct CDR3 sequences, and roughly two fifths are seen once. The ten largest clones take up under 25% of the sample.

Points on this clonotype: No cognate antigen has been identified for it. An end of the junction differs from the germline gene, which may be a read error.

The full study reports these points: Donor CMV infection status was unknown, potentially confounding age-related changes in expanded clonotypes. Total diversity estimates from one million sequenced T cells were considered lower bounds and underestimates. Conclusive comparison of naive and antigen-experienced compartments was prevented by the profiling of bulk unsorted PBMCs. Observed TCR beta diversity correlated strongly with the percentage of naive T cells measured by flow cytometry. Compared with the aged group, more naive CD4+ T cells, fewer expanded clones and increased TCR diversity were shown by the long-lived group, suggesting age selection. Observed TCR beta diversity per million T cells fell roughly linearly with age, and a significant reduction was already apparent by age approximately 41.

Systemically healthy Caucasian individuals from Russia, approximately 39 in total and aged roughly 6 to 100 years, were included as donors. Each donor gave about 9.7 milliliters of peripheral blood, drawn into EDTA-treated Vacutainer tubes. Ficoll-Paque density-gradient centrifugation was used to isolate PBMCs, with at least 7 million per sample. Trizol reagent was used to extract total RNA from the PBMCs, yielding at least 5.5 micrograms per sample. For every donor, an aliquot of PBMCs went through flow cytometry to measure the percentages of naive CD45RAhigh/CD27high T cells. The TCR originated in a woman aged 60 to 75 in good health. Rearrangement joined TRBV12-3 or TRBV12-4 to TRBJ2-1, with TRBD1 identical over 8 junction bases. The source material was blood. In nucleotide form, the sequence is TGTGCCAGCAGTTTACAGACAGGGGTCTACAATGTGCAGTTCTTC. Its amino acids are CASSLQTGVYNVQFF.